This section outlines one T cell receptor beta chain sequence together with its context. Antigen specificity is unknown. Per germline, CDR1 LNHDA and CDR2 SQIVND (reference sequence). The CDR3 sequence is 14 residues long. V lost 1 base and J 1 base, leaving 5 bases between the germline ends. The treatment denotes: 10-day PBMC culture with coronavirus spike peptide pools or control peptides (ViraFEST assay). This record belongs to a study of vaccination and CD4 T cells after COVID-19. Whole-study context: Post-vaccine specimens were obtained a median about 73 days after dose two (range 14 to 241). Study results and limitations: Early post-infection timepoints were not included, and relatively few convalescent patients were studied.

An Oncomine TCR Beta short-read assay was used to sequence the DNA from cultured CD4+ T cells. TCRdb re-analysed the PCR reads in MiXCR, keeping a single row per CDR3 protein. This sample has some 21,000 distinct CDR3 sequences; about 40% occur once, and the top ten carry approximately 4.5%. This chain uses TRBV19 with TRBJ1-3; D may be TRBD1 (5 bases). Sequencing was performed on CD4+ T cells from blood, cultured in vitro, taken before SARS-CoV-2 vaccination. This sequence originates from a human donor who had recovered from COVID-19. CDR3 sequence (DNA): TGTGCCAGTAGTATAGGACAGTCTGGAAACACCATATATTTT. Protein product: CASSIGQSGNTIYF.